This T cell receptor (beta chain) originates from a study of blood T cells in healthy people across ages. Across the whole study: Every two T cells gave about one barcoded beta molecule via template switching. General study points: Across samples, TCR beta diversity tracked strongly with naive T cell percentage.

It was with a sample-barcoded 5' primer and a J-beta primer mix that a second PCR of roughly 7 to 11 cycles was run. TCRdb re-derived calls from the 5' RACE reads in MiXCR, one entry per CDR3 protein. The data show 1.5 million to 2 million distinct CDR3 sequences, 28% seen once. Donors were healthy Caucasian individuals from Russia aged roughly 6 to 95. A remark on this clonotype: The target antigen is unknown.

This CDR3 contains 13 residues. Germline V gene sequence: CDR1 MNHNY, CDR2 SVGAGI (reference sequence). Trimming took off 7 bases at V and 7 bases at J, with 16 bases between the two ends. This sequence joins TRBV6-6 and TRBJ1-1; D is perhaps TRBD1 (5 bases). The clonotype was recovered from a woman in her 30s in good health. The sequenced sample consisted of blood. The CDR3 DNA sequence: TGTGCCAGCACCAATGCCCGGGGGTTTGAAGCTTTCTTT. Its protein product is CASTNARGFEAFF.